The T cell receptor beta chain under discussion was sequenced for a study of T cells after yellow fever vaccination. This clonotype was recorded many times. TCRdb itself ran the 5' RACE reads through MiXCR, one entry per CDR3 protein. The repertoire holds 250,000 to 350,000 distinct CDR3 sequences, 6.5% to 8.5% seen once, with 15% to 20% in the top ten. Specimen: PBMCs, collected roughly 45 days after the first yellow fever vaccination. This clonotype originated in a man aged 18 to 30 who received the YFV17D yellow fever vaccine.

The CDR3 DNA follows: TGTGCCAGATTTTTACAGGGAGAGCAGTACGTC. Translation gives CARFLQGEQYV. The chain carries TRBV21-1 and TRBJ2-7; the table's D call of TRBD1 was not tested on the DNA. TRBV21-1 is a known pseudogene. The CDR3 consists of 11 residues.